The T cell receptor (beta chain) described here comes from a study of T cell repertoires in cytomegalovirus infection. Overall study: CMV epitopes used comprised recently identified HLA-C-restricted ones and well-studied HLA-B-restricted ones. Public TCR beta signatures provided an indication of both CMV infection and a matching HLA type. Overall study findings and caveats: Ex vivo, HLA-C-restricted CMV-specific TCR beta clonotypes prevailed over the rest of the response. CMV carriers having the relevant HLA were flagged by cumulative public TCR beta family frequency.

TCRdb processed the reads anew with MiXCR; each CDR3 protein has one entry. Of about 890,000 distinct CDR3 sequences listed, approximately 32% are singletons. V lost 1 base, J lost 0 bases, and 16 bases lay in between. CDR3 length: 18 amino acids. The germline V gene has CDR1 MGHRA and CDR2 YSYEKL. This clonotype was picked up a small number of times. Its antigen is still unknown. The sample here was cultured CD8+ T cells from PBMCs, taken from culture after CMV antigen stimulation. This TCR came from a human donor in good health (CMV status not recorded). Some clones in this sample may be carry-over from other donors' samples. The chain couples TRBV4-1 to TRBJ2-1; D is perhaps TRBD2 (5 bases). CDR3 protein: CASSQALPGWDSYNEQFF. CDR3 DNA sequence: TGCGCCAGCAGCCAAGCGTTACCGGGGTGGGACTCCTACAATGAGCAGTTCTTC.